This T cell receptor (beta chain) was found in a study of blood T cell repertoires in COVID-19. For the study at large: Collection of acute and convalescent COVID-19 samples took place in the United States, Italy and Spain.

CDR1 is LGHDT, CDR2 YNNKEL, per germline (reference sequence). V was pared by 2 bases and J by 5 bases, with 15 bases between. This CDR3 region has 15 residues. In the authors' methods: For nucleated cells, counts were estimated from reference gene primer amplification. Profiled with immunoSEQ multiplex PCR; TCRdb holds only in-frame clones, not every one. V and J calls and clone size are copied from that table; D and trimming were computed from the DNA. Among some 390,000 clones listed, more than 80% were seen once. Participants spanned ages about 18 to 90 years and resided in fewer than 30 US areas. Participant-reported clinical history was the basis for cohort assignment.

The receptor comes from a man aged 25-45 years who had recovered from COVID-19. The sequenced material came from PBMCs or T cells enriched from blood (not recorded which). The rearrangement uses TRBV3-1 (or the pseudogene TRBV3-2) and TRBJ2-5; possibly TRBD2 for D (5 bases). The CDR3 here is CASSQLGLAPETQYF. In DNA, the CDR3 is TGTGCCAGCAGCCAACTCGGTCTAGCCCCCGAGACCCAGTACTTC.